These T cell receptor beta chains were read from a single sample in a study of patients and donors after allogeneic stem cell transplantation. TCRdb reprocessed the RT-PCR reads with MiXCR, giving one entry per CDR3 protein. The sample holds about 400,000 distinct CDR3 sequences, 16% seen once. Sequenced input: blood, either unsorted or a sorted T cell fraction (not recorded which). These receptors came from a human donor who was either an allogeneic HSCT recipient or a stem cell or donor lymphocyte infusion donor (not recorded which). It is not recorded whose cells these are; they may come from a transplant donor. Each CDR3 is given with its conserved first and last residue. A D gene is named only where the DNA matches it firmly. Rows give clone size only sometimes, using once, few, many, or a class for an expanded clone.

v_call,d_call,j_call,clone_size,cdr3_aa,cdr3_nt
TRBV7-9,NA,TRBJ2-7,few,CASRQGPGTRSPYEQYF,TGTGCCAGCAGACAAGGCCCAGGGACTCGGAGTCCCTACGAGCAGTACTTC
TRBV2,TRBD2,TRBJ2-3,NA,CASSASSGIAGTQYF,TGTGCCAGCAGTGCCTCTAGCGGGATTGCGGGTACGCAGTATTTT
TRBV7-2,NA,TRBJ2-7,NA,CASSLVRDNSYEQYF,TGTGCCAGCAGCTTAGTCAGGGACAACTCCTACGAGCAGTACTTC
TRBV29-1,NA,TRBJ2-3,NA,CSVGPGGSTDTQYF,TGCAGCGTTGGACCCGGCGGTAGCACAGATACGCAGTATTTT
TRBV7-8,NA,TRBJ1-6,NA,CASSSRASYSYNSPLHF,TGTGCCAGCAGCTCCAGAGCCTCATACTCCTATAATTCACCCCTCCACTTT
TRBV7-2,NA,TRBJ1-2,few,CASSLEAGNYGYTF,TGTGCCAGCAGCTTAGAGGCAGGGAACTATGGCTACACCTTC
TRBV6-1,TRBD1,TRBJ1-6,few,CASTRMGTGSSYNSPLHF,TGTGCCAGCACCAGAATGGGGACAGGGAGCTCCTATAATTCACCCCTCCACTTT
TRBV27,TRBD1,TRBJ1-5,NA,CASSLYHRGQNNQPQHF,TGTGCCAGCAGTTTATATCACAGGGGGCAGAACAATCAGCCCCAGCATTTT
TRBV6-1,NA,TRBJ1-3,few,CASIRVGNTIYF,TGTGCCAGCATAAGGGTGGGAAACACCATATATTTT
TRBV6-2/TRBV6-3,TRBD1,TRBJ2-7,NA,CANQLPPLRQGGYEQYF,TGTGCCAACCAGTTACCCCCCTTAAGACAGGGGGGCTACGAGCAGTACTTC
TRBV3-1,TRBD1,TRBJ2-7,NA,CASSQWTGYYEQYF,TGTGCCAGCAGCCAATGGACAGGGTACTACGAGCAGTACTTC
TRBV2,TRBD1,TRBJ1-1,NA,CASSEVGDRGETEAFF,TGTGCCAGCAGTGAAGTCGGGGACAGGGGCGAGACTGAAGCTTTCTTT
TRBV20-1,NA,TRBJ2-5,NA,CSARDPFFSGGPETQYF,TGCAGTGCTAGAGACCCGTTTTTTAGTGGGGGTCCGGAGACCCAGTACTTC
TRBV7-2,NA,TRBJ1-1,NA,CASSLAKGGAFF,TGTGCCAGCAGCTTAGCAAAGGGAGGGGCTTTCTTT
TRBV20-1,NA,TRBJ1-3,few,CSARDPTGNTIYF,TGCAGTGCTAGAGATCCCACTGGAAACACCATATATTTT
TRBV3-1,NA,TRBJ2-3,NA,CASSQSGRTDTQYF,TGTGCCAGCAGCCAGTCGGGACGCACAGATACGCAGTATTTT
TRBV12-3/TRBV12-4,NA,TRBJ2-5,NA,CASSLTGTPGATQYF,TGTGCCAGCAGCTTGACCGGGACCCCCGGGGCCACCCAGTACTTC
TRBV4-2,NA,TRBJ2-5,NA,CASSQEALQETQYF,TGTGCCAGCAGCCAAGAGGCACTCCAAGAGACCCAGTACTTC
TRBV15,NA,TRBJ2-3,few,CATSRARGSSTDTQYF,TGTGCCACCAGCAGAGCCAGGGGCTCTAGCACAGATACGCAGTATTTT
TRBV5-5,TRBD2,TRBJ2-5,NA,CASSLRAGAETQYF,TGTGCCAGCAGCTTGAGAGCGGGGGCAGAGACCCAGTACTTC
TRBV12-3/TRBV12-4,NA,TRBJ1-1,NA,CASSLSGSGTEAFF,TGTGCCAGCAGTTTATCAGGGTCTGGGACTGAAGCTTTCTTT
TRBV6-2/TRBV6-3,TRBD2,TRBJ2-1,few,CASSRGTSLQFF,TGTGCCAGCAGCCGTGGGACTAGTTTACAGTTCTTC
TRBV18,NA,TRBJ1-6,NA,CASSPAGRNSPLHF,TGTGCCAGCTCACCCGCCGGGCGGAATTCACCCCTCCACTTT
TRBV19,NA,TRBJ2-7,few,CASSSSFTGSPYEQYF,TGTGCCAGCAGTAGTAGTTTTACAGGGTCCCCCTACGAGCAGTACTTC
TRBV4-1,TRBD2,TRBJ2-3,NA,CASSPSGGATRGDTQYF,TGCGCCAGCAGCCCGTCGGGGGGGGCTACAAGGGGGGATACGCAGTATTTT
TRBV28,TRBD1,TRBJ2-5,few,CASSLGGTGGETQYF,TGTGCCAGCAGTTTAGGGGGTACAGGGGGAGAGACCCAGTACTTC
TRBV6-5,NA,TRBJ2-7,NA,CASSNPKRGAYEQYF,TGTGCCAGCAGTAACCCGAAGAGAGGGGCATACGAGCAGTACTTC
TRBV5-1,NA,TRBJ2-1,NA,CASSLGYMGEQFF,TGCGCCAGCAGCTTGGGTTATATGGGTGAGCAGTTCTTC
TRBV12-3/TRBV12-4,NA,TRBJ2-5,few,CASRLGGLPETQYF,TGTGCCAGCAGACTCGGGGGGCTCCCGGAGACCCAGTACTTC
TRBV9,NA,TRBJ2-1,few,CASSVSTSMKQFF,TGTGCCAGCAGCGTTTCTACCTCAATGAAGCAGTTCTTC
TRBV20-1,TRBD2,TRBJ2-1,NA,CSASKGRELNNEQFF,TGCAGTGCTAGTAAGGGGCGGGAGCTGAACAATGAGCAGTTCTTC
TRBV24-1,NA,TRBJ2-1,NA,CATSDLEGNNEQFF,TGTGCCACCAGTGATTTGGAGGGTAACAATGAGCAGTTCTTC
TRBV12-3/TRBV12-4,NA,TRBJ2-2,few,CASTNRPPNTGELFF,TGTGCCAGCACCAATCGACCCCCGAACACCGGGGAGCTGTTTTTT
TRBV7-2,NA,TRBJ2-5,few,CASSSTTTQYF,TGTGCCAGCAGTTCGACTACGACCCAGTACTTC
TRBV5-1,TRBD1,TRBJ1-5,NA,CASSFFRDSGTYSNQPQHF,TGCGCCAGCAGCTTTTTCCGGGACAGCGGAACCTATAGCAATCAGCCCCAGCATTTT
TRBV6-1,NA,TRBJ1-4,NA,CASGMGGRFEKLFF,TGTGCCAGCGGTATGGGGGGGCGCTTTGAAAAACTGTTTTTT
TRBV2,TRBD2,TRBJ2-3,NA,CASSERAGGPRGRDTQYF,TGTGCCAGCAGTGAAAGAGCGGGGGGGCCCCGAGGGAGAGATACGCAGTATTTT
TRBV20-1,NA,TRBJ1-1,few,CSARPTGREGEAFF,TGCAGTGCTAGACCAACAGGGAGGGAGGGTGAAGCTTTCTTT
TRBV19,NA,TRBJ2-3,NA,CASSIEDSSTDTQYF,TGTGCCAGTAGTATAGAGGACTCCTCCACAGATACGCAGTATTTT
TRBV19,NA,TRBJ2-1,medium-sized,CASSTYNEQFF,TGTGCCAGCAGCACGTACAATGAGCAGTTCTTC
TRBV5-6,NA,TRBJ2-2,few,CASSLHRMQTGELFF,TGTGCCAGCAGCTTGCACAGAATGCAAACCGGGGAGCTGTTTTTT
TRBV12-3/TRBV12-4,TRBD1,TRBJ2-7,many,CASSQRQGARVAEQYF,TGTGCCAGCAGTCAGAGACAGGGGGCGCGAGTCGCCGAGCAGTACTTC
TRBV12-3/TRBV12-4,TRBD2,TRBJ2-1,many,CASTDPNGGASELFF,TGTGCCAGCACCGACCCCAACGGGGGGGCCTCGGAGTTGTTCTTC
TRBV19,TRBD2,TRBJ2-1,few,CASSRLQRGGNEQFF,TGTGCCAGTAGTCGTCTACAGCGGGGGGGTAATGAGCAGTTCTTC
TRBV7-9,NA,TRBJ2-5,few,CASSLASVQETQYF,TGTGCCAGCAGCTTAGCGAGCGTCCAAGAGACCCAGTACTTC
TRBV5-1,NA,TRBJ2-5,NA,CASSQGPSEETQYF,TGCGCCAGCAGCCAGGGACCTAGCGAGGAGACCCAGTACTTC
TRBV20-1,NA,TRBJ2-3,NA,CSARDSRGHTDTQYF,TGCAGTGCTAGAGATTCTCGGGGGCACACAGATACGCAGTATTTT
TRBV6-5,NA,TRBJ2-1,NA,CASSYDSSYNEQFF,TGTGCCAGCAGTTACGACAGCTCCTACAATGAGCAGTTCTTC
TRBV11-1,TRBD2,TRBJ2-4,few,CASSFVTSGRPAKNIQYF,TGTGCCAGCAGCTTTGTCACTAGCGGGAGACCTGCCAAAAACATTCAGTACTTC
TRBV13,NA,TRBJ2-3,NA,CASSLDVDAQSTDTQYF,TGTGCCAGCAGCTTAGATGTCGACGCCCAAAGCACAGATACGCAGTATTTT
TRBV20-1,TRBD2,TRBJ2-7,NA,CSARAPLSGGINSYEQYF,TGCAGTGCTAGAGCACCTCTTAGCGGGGGGATTAACTCCTACGAGCAGTACTTC